Listed here are 31 T cell receptor beta chains from one sample, sequenced in a study of monozygotic twins with inflammatory bowel disease. TCRdb reprocessed the 5' RACE reads and stores each CDR3 protein as one record, lacking DNA. The sample's table shows 150,000 or so distinct CDR3 sequences. Sequenced sample: blood. The receptors here all came from a human donor with ulcerative colitis or Crohn's disease, or a healthy co-twin of an affected twin (not recorded which).

The chain joins TRBV6-2 or TRBV6-3 to TRBJ2-3; TCRdb's assignment of TRBD2 cannot be checked, as there is no DNA. The CDR3 is made up of 17 amino acids. In germline, CDR1 is MNHEY, CDR2 SVGEGT. CDR3 sequence: CASSSGTSGRRTDTQYF.

The chain is built from TRBV24-1 and TRBJ2-3; lacking DNA, the TRBD2 call made by TCRdb goes unchecked. The CDR3 has 17 amino acids. Germline CDR1 and CDR2: KGHDR and SFDVKD. CDR3 loop: CATSAGLAGGAGDTQYF.

CDR3 in amino acids: CASITGHGEQFF. The genes are TRBV2 and TRBJ2-1. Germline V gene data show CDR1 as SNHLY and CDR2 as FYNNEI. CDR3 length: 12 residues.

The rearrangement joins TRBV11-3 to TRBJ2-2. This CDR3 has 15 residues. Germline loops: CDR1 SGHNT, CDR2 YENEEA. CDR3 residues: CASSSRSSNTGELFF.

The chain links TRBV5-1 to TRBJ2-4. The CDR3 is 14 residues long. Germline CDR1 reads SGHRS; CDR2 reads YFSETQ. This CDR3 is CASSLTLAKNIQYF.

This chain uses TRBV12-3 or TRBV12-4 with TRBJ2-2. CDR3 size: 13 residues. This CDR3 reads CASRGSNTGELFF.

The gene calls are TRBV7-2 and TRBJ2-7; there is no DNA to check the TCRdb D call of TRBD2. CDR1 and CDR2 from the germline V gene are SGHTA and FQGNSA. This CDR3 has 17 amino acids. This CDR3 is CASSLFTAGGFSYEQYF.

The chain links TRBV9 to TRBJ1-5; as DNA is missing, the TRBD1 call by TCRdb cannot be tested. CDR1 SGDLS and CDR2 YYNGEE come from the germline V gene. The CDR3 spans 14 residues. This CDR3 reads CASSVGQGIQPQHF. Variable domain in full (rest from reference TRBV9 and TRBJ1-5): DSGVTQTPKHLITATGQRVTLRCSPRSGDLSVYWYQQSLDQGLQFLIQYYNGEERAKGNILERFSAQQFPDLHSELNLSSLELGDSALYFCASSVGQGIQPQHFGDGTRLSIL.

The rearrangement joins TRBV3-1 to TRBJ1-2. The CDR3 length is 14 residues. Germline CDR1 reads LGHDT; CDR2 reads YNNKEL (reference sequence). CDR3 region: CASSQEVRAGGYTF.

The chain joins TRBV6-5 to TRBJ2-7. The CDR3 runs to 14 residues. CDR1 and CDR2 (germline): MNHEY, SVGAGI. The CDR3 loop reads CASSTSGTSYEQYF.

The chain has TRBV4-1 and TRBJ1-5. Looked up from germline, CDR1 is MGHRA and CDR2 is YSYEKL. The CDR3 loop spans 13 amino acids. This CDR3 reads CASSQDYYQPQHF.

The chain recombines TRBV3-1 with TRBJ2-2. Germline loops: CDR1 LGHDT, CDR2 YNNKEL (reference sequence). The CDR3 contains 15 residues. CDR3 protein: CASSPRGTYTGELFF.

The CDR3 is CASRGTSGRYSSYNEQFF. The J gene is TRBJ2-1, the V gene TRBV11-2; TCRdb's D gene call, TRBD2, goes unchecked for lack of DNA. Germline V gives CDR1 SGHAT, CDR2 FQNNGV. The CDR3 extends over 18 amino acids.

This CDR3 reads CASSTQGADTGELFF. The chain joins TRBV7-3 to TRBJ2-2; TCRdb gives TRBD1 as the D gene, but with no DNA this cannot be confirmed. The CDR3 totals 15 residues. Looked up from germline, CDR1 is SGHTA and CDR2 is FQGTGA.

The J gene is TRBJ1-4, the V gene TRBV6-1; TCRdb's D call, TRBD1, is unchecked because there is no DNA. The CDR3 length is 15 residues. CDR1 MNHNS and CDR2 SASEGT come from the germline V gene. CDR3 sequence reads: CASRRQGATNEKLFF.

The CDR3 reads CASSLGASVSYNEQFF. This chain uses TRBV5-1 with TRBJ2-1; TCRdb designates TRBD2, a call that cannot be tested without DNA. Germline loops: CDR1 SGHRS, CDR2 YFSETQ. The CDR3 is 16 amino acids.

The chain employs TRBV24-1 and TRBJ2-2; TCRdb's assignment of TRBD1 cannot be checked, as there is no DNA. The germline V gene has CDR1 KGHDR and CDR2 SFDVKD. CDR3 length: 15 residues. CDR3 residues: CATSDHRFYTGELFF.

The chain combines TRBV7-9 with TRBJ1-5. Germline values: CDR1 SEHNR, CDR2 FQNEAQ (reference sequence). The CDR3 consists of 13 residues. CDR3 in amino acids: CASSFEGNQPQHF.

The V call is TRBV11-2, the J call TRBJ2-5. The CDR3 runs to 14 residues. Looked up from germline, CDR1 is SGHAT and CDR2 is FQNNGV. CDR3 in amino acids: CASSLPGSGETQYF. The full variable domain, completed using reference TRBV11-2 and TRBJ2-5, is EAGVAQSPRYKIIEKRQSVAFWCNPISGHATLYWYQQILGQGPKLLIQFQNNGVVDDSQLPKDRFSAERLKGVDSTLKIQPAKLEDSAVYLCASSLPGSGETQYFGPGTRLLVL.

The rearrangement uses TRBV7-8 and TRBJ2-2. The length of the CDR3 is 15 residues. Germline V CDR1 and CDR2: SGHVS, FQNEAQ. The CDR3 reads CASSFAIRRTGELFF.

The V and J genes are TRBV5-1 and TRBJ2-3; TCRdb calls TRBD1, which cannot be checked without DNA. This CDR3 is 14 amino acids long. Germline loops: CDR1 SGHRS, CDR2 YFSETQ. The CDR3 loop reads CASSQRQVGNTQYF.

This chain uses TRBV5-4 with TRBJ2-3; absent DNA, TCRdb's TRBD1 call cannot be checked. The CDR3 sequence is 12 residues long. Per the germline V gene, CDR1 is SGHNT and CDR2 is YYREEE (reference sequence). The CDR3 loop reads CASSFGADTQYF.

The J gene is TRBJ1-2, the V gene TRBV18. The CDR3 runs 17 residues. Germline V lookup: CDR1 KGHSH, CDR2 LQKENI. This chain's CDR3 is CASSPPAAVFTNYGYTF.

The CDR3 sequence is CASSRPGTGPRHF. The chain joins TRBV7-3 to TRBJ1-6; TCRdb gives TRBD1 as the D gene, but with no DNA this cannot be confirmed. This CDR3 region has 13 residues. From germline, CDR1 is SGHTA and CDR2 FQGTGA.

The chain is built from TRBV5-1 and TRBJ2-2; the TCRdb D gene call, TRBD1, has no DNA to confirm it. There are 16 residues in the CDR3. Germline lookup yields CDR1 SGHRS and CDR2 YFSETQ. The chain's CDR3 is CASSFAGTTNTGELFF.

CDR3 loop: CASSLGFISYEQYF. V and J are TRBV7-2 and TRBJ2-7. This CDR3 contains 14 residues. The germline V gene has CDR1 SGHTA and CDR2 FQGNSA.

This chain links TRBV12-3 or TRBV12-4 with TRBJ2-1; TCRdb calls TRBD1, which cannot be checked without DNA. The CDR3 length is 15 residues. The CDR3: CASTHLGDPRGEQFF.

The chain recombines TRBV6-5 with TRBJ1-4. CDR1 and CDR2 (germline): MNHEY, SVGAGI. The CDR3 spans 14 residues. CDR3: CASSYRAPNEKLFF.

The gene calls are TRBV4-2 and TRBJ2-7. Germline CDR1 LGHNA, CDR2 YNFKEQ. CDR3 length equals 15 residues. CDR3 residues: CASSQDLRELSEQYF.

The gene calls are TRBV12-3 or TRBV12-4 and TRBJ2-1; TCRdb designates TRBD1, a call that cannot be tested without DNA. CDR3 length: 15 amino acids. CDR3 amino acids: CASRRGGGQYNEQFF.

This chain's CDR3 is CASSLGATRSSYEQYF. V usage is TRBV7-2 and J usage is TRBJ2-7. Germline V CDR1 and CDR2: SGHTA, FQGNSA. This CDR3 is 16 amino acids long.